These 7 T cell receptor beta chains were sequenced from one sample in a study of T cell changes during pregnancy in multiple sclerosis. The repertoire was sequenced with immunoSEQ multiplex PCR; TCRdb's copy has only in-frame clones and lacks some. The sample consists of approximately 33,000 clones, approximately 86% of them appearing once. The input for sequencing was CD4+ T cells from peripheral blood mononuclear cells, taken in the first trimester of pregnancy. These receptor sequences come from a female donor in good health, enrolled as a control in a pregnancy study.

The chain recombines TRBV19 with TRBJ1-1; D ambiguous. CDR3 length: 16 residues. CDR1 and CDR2 from the germline V gene are LNHDA and SQIVND (reference sequence). Between the trimmed V and J ends, which lost 4 bases and 1 base, there was a span of 16 bases. CDR3: CASSTARGGRNTEAFF. The CDR3, as DNA: TGTGCCAGTAGTACCGCACGAGGAGGTAGGAACACTGAAGCTTTCTTT.

The rearrangement joins TRBV30 to TRBJ1-6; unclear D gene. V was clipped by 0 bases and J by 10 bases, with 13 bases between them. Germline V CDR1 and CDR2: GTSNPN, SVGIG (reference sequence). The CDR3 runs 14 residues. The CDR3 coding sequence is TGTGCCTGGAGTGTGTTTCGTCAGGAATCACCCCTCCACTTT. It translates to CAWSVFRQESPLHF.

This chain joins TRBV4-2 and TRBJ1-6, with D unclear. CDR3 length: 16 amino acids. Trimming took 0 bases from V and 5 from J, leaving 11 bases between them. Germline V gives CDR1 LGHNA, CDR2 YNFKEQ. CDR3 loop: CASSQELARNNSPLHF. The CDR3 DNA follows: TGTGCCAGCAGCCAAGAACTCGCTAGGAATAATTCACCCCTCCACTTT.

This clone has more than one count but fewer than ten. The gene calls are TRBV29-1 and TRBJ1-1, with D unclear. The ends were cut back, 4 bases at V and 1 base at J, with 4 bases in the middle. The CDR3 sequence is 11 residues long. The germline gives CDR1 SQVTM, CDR2 ANQGSEA. In DNA form, the CDR3 reads TGCAGCGTTGTCTGGAACACTGAAGCTTTCTTT. This gives the protein CSVVWNTEAFF.

The rearrangement uses TRBV19 and TRBJ1-2; 9 bases align to TRBD1. In germline, CDR1 is LNHDA, CDR2 SQIVND (reference sequence). Unmatched junction bases numbered 9, after V lost 3 bases and J lost 4 bases. The CDR3 consists of 16 residues. The CDR3 spells CASSIELTGGVYGYTF. As DNA, the CDR3 is TGTGCCAGTAGTATCGAACTGACAGGGGGAGTCTATGGCTACACCTTC.

The CDR3 DNA reads as TGTGCCAGCAGTCAACGAGACAGGGGATCCTCTGGAAACACCATATATTTT. It yields the protein CASSQRDRGSSGNTIYF. The rearrangement uses TRBV6-7 and TRBJ1-3, with TRBD1 matching over 8 bases. TRBV6-7 is known as an ORF, though its function is uncertain. The CDR3 covers 17 residues. With V trimmed by 5 bases and J by 0 bases, 9 bases remained unmatched.

The DNA for the CDR3 is TGCGCCAGCAGCTTGGCCGGGACAAATGCCTACGAGCAGTACTTC. Residues: CASSLAGTNAYEQYF. V is TRBV5-1 and J is TRBJ2-7; D may be TRBD1 (6 bases). This CDR3 contains 15 residues. Germline V gene lookup returns CDR1 SGHRS and CDR2 YFSETQ. V dropped 0 bases and J dropped 2 bases, with 12 bases sitting between them.